This paragraph covers one T cell receptor (beta chain) sequence. This specimen belongs to a study of blood T cell repertoires in COVID-19. Turning to the study itself: Researchers got acute and convalescent COVID-19 samples from the United States, Italy and Spain. The analysed material was cDNA or gDNA that came from T cells, B-cell-depleted T cells, or PBMCs.

Seattle patients were enrolled during active infection and followed longitudinally. Losses at the gene ends were 3 bases for V and 1 base for J; bases not matched to a gene: 3. The CDR3 consists of 15 residues. From germline, CDR1 is LNHDA and CDR2 SQIVND (reference sequence). Sequencing used immunoSEQ multiplex PCR; TCRdb keeps in-frame clones, though not all of them. The sample carries 80,000 to 100,000 clones, roughly 88% recorded once. The sequenced sample consisted of peripheral blood. V is TRBV19 and J is TRBJ1-1; 9 bases are a match to TRBD1. This sequence originates from a man between 50 and 59 years old with COVID-19, enrolled during active disease. The chain's CDR3 is CASSIRGQGNTEAFF. The DNA of the CDR3 is TGTGCCAGTAGTATTCGGGGACAGGGGAACACTGAAGCTTTCTTT. Combining the CDR3 with reference TRBV19 and TRBJ1-1 gives the whole variable domain DGGITQSPKYLFRKEGQNVTLSCEQNLNHDAMYWYRQDPGQGLRLIYYSQIVNDFQKGDIAEGYSVSREKKESFPLTVTSAQKNPTAFYLCASSIRGQGNTEAFFGQGTRLTVV.